This T cell receptor beta chain was recorded in a study of cytomegalovirus exposure and HLA in healthy donors. Use of 60 Vbeta and 13 Jbeta primers characterized the PCR. Using immunoSEQ multiplex PCR, the repertoire was profiled, and TCRdb retains in-frame clones only, with some absent. The sample lists 110,000 to 150,000 clones, about 80% seen once, with about 3.9% in the top ten. Trimming removed 7 bases at V and 5 bases at J, with 17 bases between. The CDR3 contains 14 residues. Germline V lookup: CDR1 SNHLY, CDR2 FYNNEI. Sample: PBMCs. The sequence derives from a man between 18 and 35 years old in good health and CMV-seronegative. The chain couples TRBV2 to TRBJ2-5; D may be TRBD2 (5 bases). In DNA, the CDR3 is TGTGCCAGCATGGCGGGCCAGATAGGGGAGACCCAGTACTTC. Amino acid sequence: CASMAGQIGETQYF.